This T cell receptor beta chain was recorded in a study of T cells in Graves' hyperthyroidism and ophthalmopathy. General study results and limits: Clonotypes that were expanded in thyroid above 0.001 mostly appeared in blood too.

This clonotype was counted at least ten times. The antigen remains unidentified. Per germline, CDR1 MNHEY and CDR2 SVGEGT. This CDR3 contains 16 residues. Trimming stripped 0 bases from V and 10 bases from J, with 21 bases between. Authors of the study amplified TCR beta CDR3 regions from RNA transcripts. HTBI primers were employed in a first-round RT-PCR of the TCR CDR3. MiXCR, applied by TCRdb to the multiplex PCR reads, yields one record per CDR3 protein. There are about 620,000 distinct CDR3 sequences in the sample; 16% occur only once, and 3.8% lies in the top ten. Sequences were obtained from blood. This sequence joins TRBV6-2 or TRBV6-3 and TRBJ1-1; D gene unclear. The TCR originated in a woman aged 30 to 39 with Graves' hyperthyroidism. Here the CDR3 reads CASSYSNLIVDKGAFF. For the CDR3, the DNA is TGTGCCAGCAGTTACTCGAATTTGATAGTAGACAAGGGAGCTTTCTTT.